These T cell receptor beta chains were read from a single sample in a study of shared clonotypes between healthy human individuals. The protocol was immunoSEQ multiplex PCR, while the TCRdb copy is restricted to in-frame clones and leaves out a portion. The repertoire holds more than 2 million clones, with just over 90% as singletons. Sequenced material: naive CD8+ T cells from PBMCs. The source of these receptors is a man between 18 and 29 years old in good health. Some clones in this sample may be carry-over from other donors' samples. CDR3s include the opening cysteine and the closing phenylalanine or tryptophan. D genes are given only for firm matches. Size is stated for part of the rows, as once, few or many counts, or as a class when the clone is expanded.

CDR3 protein: CASSLRAARNEKLFF; CDR3 DNA: TGTGCCAGCAGTTTAAGGGCGGCGCGGAATGAAAAACTGTTTTTT; J gene: TRBJ1-4; clone size: NA; V gene: TRBV14; D gene: NA; CDR3 length: 15
CDR3 protein: CATSARLGTQYF; CDR3 DNA: TGTGCCACCAGCGCTCGACTAGGGACCCAGTACTTC; J gene: TRBJ2-5; clone size: NA; V gene: TRBV15; D gene: NA; CDR3 length: 12
CDR3 protein: CASGSSYNEQFF; CDR3 DNA: TGTGCCAGCGGGAGCTCCTACAATGAGCAGTTCTTC; J gene: TRBJ2-1; clone size: NA; V gene: TRBV5-6; D gene: NA; CDR3 length: 12
CDR3 protein: CASGERLPNTGELFF; CDR3 DNA: TGTGCCAGCGGAGAAAGATTACCGAACACCGGGGAGCTGTTTTTT; J gene: TRBJ2-2; clone size: once; V gene: TRBV28; D gene: NA; CDR3 length: 15
CDR3 protein: CASSILQGVEQYF; CDR3 DNA: TGTGCCAGCAGTATCCTCCAGGGAGTTGAGCAGTACTTC; J gene: TRBJ2-7; clone size: NA; V gene: TRBV28; D gene: NA; CDR3 length: 13
CDR3 protein: CASSLFADTQYF; CDR3 DNA: TGTGCCAGCAGCTTATTTGCAGATACGCAGTATTTT; J gene: TRBJ2-3; clone size: NA; V gene: TRBV7-9; D gene: NA; CDR3 length: 12
CDR3 protein: CASSFWGNTDTQYF; CDR3 DNA: TGTGCCAGCAGCTTCTGGGGGAACACAGATACGCAGTATTTT; J gene: TRBJ2-3; clone size: NA; V gene: TRBV11-2; D gene: NA; CDR3 length: 14
CDR3 protein: CASYPGGSSYEQYF; CDR3 DNA: TGTGCCAGCTACCCCGGGGGGAGCTCCTACGAGCAGTACTTC; J gene: TRBJ2-7; clone size: NA; V gene: TRBV6-1; D gene: TRBD2; CDR3 length: 14
CDR3 protein: CASSLVRGTLALHEQFF; CDR3 DNA: TGTGCCAGCAGCTTAGTTCGGGGCACTCTAGCGCTCCATGAGCAGTTCTTC; J gene: TRBJ2-1; clone size: NA; V gene: TRBV11-2; D gene: NA; CDR3 length: 17
CDR3 protein: CATSSGLAGETQYF; CDR3 DNA: TGTGCCACCAGCAGCGGGTTAGCGGGAGAGACCCAGTACTTC; J gene: TRBJ2-5; clone size: NA; V gene: TRBV15; D gene: TRBD2; CDR3 length: 14
CDR3 protein: CASSVRGSTYEQYF; CDR3 DNA: TGTGCCAGTAGCGTAAGAGGCAGTACCTACGAGCAGTACTTC; J gene: TRBJ2-7; clone size: NA; V gene: TRBV19; D gene: NA; CDR3 length: 14
CDR3 protein: CASSPSRGAGQPQHF; CDR3 DNA: TGTGCCAGCTCACCAAGCAGGGGCGCCGGACAGCCCCAGCATTTT; J gene: TRBJ1-5; clone size: NA; V gene: TRBV18; D gene: NA; CDR3 length: 15
CDR3 protein: CASSLNGFYEQYF; CDR3 DNA: TGTGCCAGCAGCTTGAATGGCTTCTACGAGCAGTACTTC; J gene: TRBJ2-7; clone size: NA; V gene: TRBV5-6; D gene: NA; CDR3 length: 13
CDR3 protein: CSAPFYNEQFF; CDR3 DNA: TGCAGTGCTCCATTTTACAATGAGCAGTTCTTC; J gene: TRBJ2-1; clone size: NA; V gene: TRBV20-1; D gene: NA; CDR3 length: 11
CDR3 protein: CASSPRRMNQPQHF; CDR3 DNA: TGTGCCAGCAGCCCGAGACGGATGAATCAGCCCCAGCATTTT; J gene: TRBJ1-5; clone size: NA; V gene: TRBV14; D gene: NA; CDR3 length: 14
CDR3 protein: CASSLLLGETQYF; CDR3 DNA: TGTGCCAGCAGTCTTTTGTTGGGCGAGACCCAGTACTTC; J gene: TRBJ2-5; clone size: NA; V gene: TRBV28; D gene: NA; CDR3 length: 13
CDR3 protein: CASSPPGGGEGYTF; CDR3 DNA: TGTGCCAGCAGCCCCCCGGGAGGGGGCGAGGGCTACACCTTC; J gene: TRBJ1-2; clone size: once; V gene: TRBV6-5; D gene: TRBD1; CDR3 length: 14
CDR3 protein: CASSSGTGGTNEQFF; CDR3 DNA: TGTGCCAGCAGTTCCGGGACAGGGGGGACGAATGAGCAGTTCTTC; J gene: TRBJ2-1; clone size: NA; V gene: TRBV9; D gene: TRBD1; CDR3 length: 15
CDR3 protein: CASTPSWGDEQYF; CDR3 DNA: TGTGCCAGCACCCCCAGTTGGGGCGACGAGCAGTACTTC; J gene: TRBJ2-7; clone size: NA; V gene: TRBV6-5; D gene: NA; CDR3 length: 13
CDR3 protein: CASSHGLAGYNEQFF; CDR3 DNA: TGTGCCAGCAGCCATGGACTAGCGGGGTACAATGAGCAGTTCTTC; J gene: TRBJ2-1; clone size: NA; V gene: TRBV14; D gene: TRBD2; CDR3 length: 15
CDR3 protein: CASSPWGGTDTEAFF; CDR3 DNA: TGTGCCAGCAGTCCCTGGGGGGGGACAGACACTGAAGCTTTCTTT; J gene: TRBJ1-1; clone size: NA; V gene: TRBV28; D gene: TRBD1; CDR3 length: 15
CDR3 protein: CASSLIGAGRNEQFF; CDR3 DNA: TGTGCCAGCAGTTTGATAGGAGCGGGACGGAATGAGCAGTTCTTC; J gene: TRBJ2-1; clone size: NA; V gene: TRBV27; D gene: TRBD2; CDR3 length: 15
CDR3 protein: CASSSTSRTAYEQYF; CDR3 DNA: TGTGCCAGCAGCTCAACTAGCAGGACGGCCTACGAGCAGTACTTC; J gene: TRBJ2-7; clone size: NA; V gene: TRBV11-2; D gene: NA; CDR3 length: 15
CDR3 protein: CASSQGTWSYEQYF; CDR3 DNA: TGTGCCAGCAGCCAAGGGACTTGGAGCTACGAGCAGTACTTC; J gene: TRBJ2-7; clone size: NA; V gene: TRBV9; D gene: NA; CDR3 length: 14
CDR3 protein: CASSASSGWAGKNTEAFF; CDR3 DNA: TGTGCCAGTAGTGCGAGTTCTGGGTGGGCAGGAAAAAACACTGAAGCTTTCTTT; J gene: TRBJ1-1; clone size: once; V gene: TRBV19; D gene: NA; CDR3 length: 18
CDR3 protein: CASSPRFGETQYF; CDR3 DNA: TGCGCCAGCAGCCCGCGCTTCGGAGAGACCCAGTACTTC; J gene: TRBJ2-5; clone size: NA; V gene: TRBV4-1; D gene: NA; CDR3 length: 13
CDR3 protein: CASSLYGGGNQPQHF; CDR3 DNA: TGTGCCAGCAGTTTATATGGCGGCGGAAATCAGCCCCAGCATTTT; J gene: TRBJ1-5; clone size: NA; V gene: TRBV28; D gene: NA; CDR3 length: 15
CDR3 protein: CASSYSTGSRSYEQYF; CDR3 DNA: TGTGCCAGCAGTTACTCGACCGGCAGCCGCTCCTACGAGCAGTACTTC; J gene: TRBJ2-7; clone size: once; V gene: TRBV6-5; D gene: NA; CDR3 length: 16
CDR3 protein: CASSLHLLGARREQYF; CDR3 DNA: TGTGCCAGCAGCCTACATTTACTAGGGGCGCGTCGTGAGCAGTACTTC; J gene: TRBJ2-7; clone size: once; V gene: TRBV5-6; D gene: NA; CDR3 length: 16
CDR3 protein: CASSYSRAGAYNEQFF; CDR3 DNA: TGTGCCAGCAGTTACTCGAGAGCGGGCGCGTACAATGAGCAGTTCTTC; J gene: TRBJ2-1; clone size: NA; V gene: TRBV6-5; D gene: NA; CDR3 length: 16
CDR3 protein: CASSPRTSGKNIQYF; CDR3 DNA: TGTGCCAGTAGTCCGAGGACTAGCGGGAAAAACATTCAGTACTTC; J gene: TRBJ2-4; clone size: once; V gene: TRBV19; D gene: TRBD2; CDR3 length: 15
CDR3 protein: CASSSRDRVLGYTF; CDR3 DNA: TGTGCCAGTAGTAGCCGGGACAGGGTTTTGGGCTACACCTTC; J gene: TRBJ1-2; clone size: NA; V gene: TRBV19; D gene: TRBD1; CDR3 length: 14
CDR3 protein: CASSRIGQTYEQYF; CDR3 DNA: TGTGCCAGCAGCCGTATCGGGCAGACCTACGAGCAGTACTTC; J gene: TRBJ2-7; clone size: NA; V gene: TRBV9; D gene: NA; CDR3 length: 14
CDR3 protein: CASSPNTNYGYTF; CDR3 DNA: TGTGCCAGCAGTCCTAATACTAACTATGGCTACACTTTC; J gene: TRBJ1-2; clone size: NA; V gene: TRBV27; D gene: NA; CDR3 length: 13
CDR3 protein: CASSSSDSYEQYF; CDR3 DNA: TGCGCCAGCAGCTCCTCCGACAGCTACGAGCAGTACTTC; J gene: TRBJ2-7; clone size: NA; V gene: TRBV5-1; D gene: NA; CDR3 length: 13
CDR3 protein: CAWSVLPGTYNEQFF; CDR3 DNA: TGTGCCTGGAGTGTACTCCCTGGAACCTACAATGAGCAGTTCTTC; J gene: TRBJ2-1; clone size: NA; V gene: TRBV30; D gene: NA; CDR3 length: 15
CDR3 protein: CASSSRQGASYNEQFF; CDR3 DNA: TGCGCCAGCAGCTCAAGACAGGGGGCCTCCTACAATGAGCAGTTCTTC; J gene: TRBJ2-1; clone size: NA; V gene: TRBV5-1; D gene: TRBD1; CDR3 length: 16
CDR3 protein: CASSPGRAGVGPQHF; CDR3 DNA: TGTGCCAGCAGCCCAGGAAGGGCAGGGGTAGGACCCCAGCATTTT; J gene: TRBJ1-5; clone size: few; V gene: TRBV9; D gene: NA; CDR3 length: 15
CDR3 protein: CASSFFPVDTEAFF; CDR3 DNA: TGCGCCAGCAGCTTCTTTCCGGTGGACACTGAAGCTTTCTTT; J gene: TRBJ1-1; clone size: NA; V gene: TRBV5-1; D gene: NA; CDR3 length: 14
CDR3 protein: CASSVRGTHGYTF; CDR3 DNA: TGTGCCAGCAGCGTCCGGGGGACTCATGGCTACACCTTC; J gene: TRBJ1-2; clone size: NA; V gene: TRBV9; D gene: NA; CDR3 length: 13
CDR3 protein: CASREVKGAEKLFF; CDR3 DNA: TGTGCCAGCCGAGAGGTGAAGGGAGCTGAAAAACTGTTTTTT; J gene: TRBJ1-4; clone size: NA; V gene: TRBV7-6; D gene: NA; CDR3 length: 14
CDR3 protein: CASSLESGEGHSYEQYF; CDR3 DNA: TGTGCCAGCAGCTTGGAATCAGGGGAGGGCCACTCCTACGAGCAGTACTTC; J gene: TRBJ2-7; clone size: NA; V gene: TRBV5-4; D gene: NA; CDR3 length: 17
CDR3 protein: CASSFYGLPLNVRNEQFF; CDR3 DNA: TGTGCCAGCAGTTTCTATGGACTTCCACTAAACGTTCGCAATGAGCAGTTCTTC; J gene: TRBJ2-1; clone size: NA; V gene: TRBV28; D gene: NA; CDR3 length: 18
CDR3 protein: CASSSDRPVEQYF; CDR3 DNA: TGTGCCAGCAGTTCCGACAGGCCTGTCGAGCAGTACTTC; J gene: TRBJ2-7; clone size: NA; V gene: TRBV6-5; D gene: NA; CDR3 length: 13